This TCR beta chain was recorded in a study of blood T cell repertoires in COVID-19. In the study overall: Some COVID-19 samples were acute and others convalescent; all came from the United States, Italy and Spain.

Participant-given clinical history determined each cohort assignment. Trimming stripped 3 bases from V and 7 bases from J, with 14 bases between. This CDR3 has 14 residues. Germline loops: CDR1 MDHEN, CDR2 SYDVKM. The repertoire was sequenced with immunoSEQ multiplex PCR; TCRdb's copy has only in-frame clones and lacks some. The profile shows fewer than 350,000 clones, around 90% of them singletons. Sequencing was carried out using PBMCs or T cells enriched from blood (not recorded which). This TCR was recovered from a woman aged 18-35 years with acute COVID-19. The chain combines TRBV28 with TRBJ2-3; tentatively, D is TRBD1 (5 bases). This CDR3 is CASSFRRQSYTQYF. The CDR3 DNA follows: TGTGCCAGCAGTTTCCGCCGACAGTCCTATACGCAGTATTTT.